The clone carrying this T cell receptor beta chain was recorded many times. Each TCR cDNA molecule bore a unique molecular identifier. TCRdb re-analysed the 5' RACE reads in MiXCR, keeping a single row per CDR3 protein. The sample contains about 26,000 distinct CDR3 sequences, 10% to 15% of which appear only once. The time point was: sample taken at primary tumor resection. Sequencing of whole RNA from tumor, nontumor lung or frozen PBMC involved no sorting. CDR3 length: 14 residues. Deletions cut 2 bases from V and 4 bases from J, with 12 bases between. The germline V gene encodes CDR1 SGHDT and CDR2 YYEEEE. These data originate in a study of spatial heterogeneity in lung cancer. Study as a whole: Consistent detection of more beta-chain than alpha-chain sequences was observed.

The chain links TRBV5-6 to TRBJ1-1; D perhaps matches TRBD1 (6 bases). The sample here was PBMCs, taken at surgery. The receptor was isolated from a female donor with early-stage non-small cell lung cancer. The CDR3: CASSFTQGVTEAFF. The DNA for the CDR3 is TGTGCCAGCAGCTTCACACAGGGTGTCACTGAAGCTTTCTTT.